What follows are 27 T cell receptor beta chains derived from one specimen sequenced in a study of CD8 T cell repertoires and HIV-1 epitope variants. Profiled with immunoSEQ multiplex PCR; TCRdb holds only in-frame clones, not every one. In the table there are fewer than 6,500 clones, approximately 63% of which are singletons. No antigens are known for them. Source material: cultured CD8+ T cells derived from PBMCs. The receptors stem from a male donor with HIV.

The rearrangement joins TRBV27 to TRBJ1-1; 8 bases map to TRBD1. After removal of 10 bases from V and 4 bases from J, the junction contained 5 bases not matched to a gene. The CDR3 extends over 12 amino acids. Germline CDR1 reads MNHEY; CDR2 reads SMNVEV (reference sequence). The CDR3 reads CATRQGFTEAFF. The CDR3 nucleotides read TGTGCCACCAGACAGGGGTTCACTGAAGCTTTCTTT.

This chain uses TRBV4-3 with TRBJ2-5; TRBD2 matches 13 bases. The CDR3 length is 19 residues. Germline lookup yields CDR1 LGHNA and CDR2 YSLEER. V was clipped by 4 bases and J by 5 bases; unmatched bases: 16. This CDR3 is CASSPQGGLAGAAKETQYF. CDR3 coding DNA: TGCGCCAGCAGCCCCCAGGGCGGACTAGCGGGGGCGGCGAAGGAGACCCAGTACTTC.

V usage is TRBV28 and J usage is TRBJ1-5; D gene ambiguous. The ends were cut back, 6 bases at V and 3 bases at J, with 9 bases in the middle. CDR3 length equals 13 residues. The germline V gene encodes CDR1 MDHEN and CDR2 SYDVKM. CDR3 loop: CASSSRTNQPQHF. CDR3 DNA sequence: TGTGCCAGCAGCTCTAGAACCAATCAGCCCCAGCATTTT.

The chain employs TRBV9 and TRBJ2-3; TRBD1 or TRBD2 may be the D gene (6 bases each). The CDR3 loop spans 13 amino acids. CDR1 is SGDLS, CDR2 YYNGEE, per germline. V lost 3 bases and J lost 4, with 9 bases in between. The CDR3 DNA reads as TGTGCCAGCAGCGGGGGGGCATCAGATACGCAGTATTTT. Its translation: CASSGGASDTQYF. The whole variable domain, filled in from reference TRBV9 and TRBJ2-3, reads DSGVTQTPKHLITATGQRVTLRCSPRSGDLSVYWYQQSLDQGLQFLIQYYNGEERAKGNILERFSAQQFPDLHSELNLSSLELGDSALYFCASSGGASDTQYFGPGTRLTVL.

This chain uses TRBV9 with TRBJ1-2; the match to TRBD1 covers 8 bases. Trimming removed 6 bases from V and 5 bases from J; junction bases left unmatched: 3. This CDR3 contains 12 residues. Germline CDR1 is SGDLS and CDR2 is YYNGEE. The CDR3 reads CASNQGAYGYTF. Written as DNA, the CDR3 is TGTGCCAGCAACCAGGGGGCTTATGGCTACACCTTC. Supplemented by reference TRBV9 and TRBJ1-2, the full variable domain reads DSGVTQTPKHLITATGQRVTLRCSPRSGDLSVYWYQQSLDQGLQFLIQYYNGEERAKGNILERFSAQQFPDLHSELNLSSLELGDSALYFCASNQGAYGYTFGSGTRLTVV.

The rearrangement uses TRBV28 and TRBJ1-4, with TRBD1 as a possible D gene (6 bases). Germline V gene lookup returns CDR1 MDHEN and CDR2 SYDVKM. V lost 1 base and J 3 bases, leaving 21 bases between the germline ends. The CDR3 sequence is 19 residues long. The CDR3 is CASSLFEARERTANEKLFF. CDR3 coding DNA: TGTGCCAGCAGTTTATTCGAGGCCAGGGAAAGGACAGCTAATGAAAAACTGTTTTTT.

The rearrangement links TRBV19 to TRBJ2-4; D is perhaps TRBD2 (6 bases). V lost 3 bases, J lost 1 base, and 10 bases lay in between. The CDR3 loop spans 15 amino acids. Per germline, CDR1 LNHDA and CDR2 SQIVND (reference sequence). The CDR3 sequence is CASSIAGRAKNIQYF. CDR3 nucleotides: TGTGCCAGTAGTATTGCGGGGCGCGCCAAAAACATTCAGTACTTC.

The rearrangement links TRBV30 to TRBJ1-1; 9 bases line up with TRBD1. Per the germline V gene, CDR1 is GTSNPN and CDR2 is SVGIG (reference sequence). The CDR3 length is 14 residues. V shed 3 bases and J 5 bases; nucleotides not matched to a gene: 7. This chain's CDR3 is CAWRSDRGWTEAFF. CDR3 sequence (DNA): TGTGCCTGGAGGTCGGACAGGGGTTGGACTGAAGCTTTCTTT.

The chain is built from TRBV2 and TRBJ2-1, with D unclear. This CDR3 has 15 amino acids. V lost 5 bases and J 4 bases, leaving 15 bases between the germline ends. Germline-derived CDR1 and CDR2 are SNHLY and FYNNEI. The CDR3 loop is CASSRSVRGYNEQFF. CDR3 nucleotides: TGTGCCAGCAGTAGGTCGGTCAGAGGTTACAATGAGCAGTTCTTC.

This chain uses TRBV7-8 with TRBJ1-5, with 7 nucleotides matching TRBD1. This CDR3 is 17 amino acids long. Germline trimming cut 3 bases from V and 3 bases from J; bases unmatched to any gene: 11. Germline CDR1 and CDR2: SGHVS and FQNEAQ. The CDR3 is CASSFFFYRGPNQPQHF. The CDR3 region has the DNA TGTGCCAGCAGCTTTTTCTTTTACAGGGGTCCCAATCAGCCCCAGCATTTT.

This chain joins TRBV5-4 and TRBJ2-2; 15 bases match TRBD2. Germline CDR1 reads SGHNT; CDR2 reads YYREEE (reference sequence). After removal of 3 bases from V and 5 bases from J, the junction contained 5 bases not matched to a gene. This CDR3 spans 17 amino acids. The CDR3 nucleotides are TGTGCCAGCAGCTCGGACGGACTAGCGGGGGGGACCGGGGAGCTGTTTTTT. Translation: CASSSDGLAGGTGELFF.

The chain couples TRBV13 to TRBJ2-3, with D uncertain. The CDR3 is 13 residues long. Looked up from germline, CDR1 is PRHDT and CDR2 is FYEKMQ (reference sequence). The V end lost 0 bases, the J end lost 3 bases, and 4 bases lay between the germline ends. CDR3 nucleotides: TGTGCCAGCAGCTTAGGAGGGACAGATACGCAGTATTTT. Its translation: CASSLGGTDTQYF.

This chain joins TRBV5-1 and TRBJ1-2; D is ambiguous. In germline, CDR1 is SGHRS, CDR2 YFSETQ. V was cut by 0 bases and J by 6 bases, with 6 bases left in between. The CDR3 extends over 12 amino acids. In nucleotides, the CDR3 is TGCGCCAGCAGCTTGGCAGGCAATGGCTACACCTTC. Encoded protein: CASSLAGNGYTF.

The chain is built from TRBV19 and TRBJ2-1; the D is unclear. In germline, CDR1 is LNHDA, CDR2 SQIVND (reference sequence). The CDR3 sequence is 11 residues long. V gave up 5 bases and J gave up 4 bases, with 3 bases separating them. The CDR3 region has the DNA TGTGCCAGTAGTGAGTACAATGAGCAGTTCTTC. This sequence encodes CASSEYNEQFF.

This clone was counted between two and nine times. The chain employs TRBV27 and TRBJ2-7; TRBD2 is a possible D gene (6 bases). There are 15 residues in the CDR3. Per the germline V gene, CDR1 is MNHEY and CDR2 is SMNVEV (reference sequence). The ends were cut back, 3 bases at V and 0 bases at J, with 12 bases in the middle. CDR3: CASSFSGEGSYEQYF. CDR3 sequence (DNA): TGTGCCAGCAGTTTTAGCGGAGAGGGCTCCTACGAGCAGTACTTC.

J is TRBJ2-7 and V is TRBV27, with 9 bases lining up with TRBD2. Germline values: CDR1 MNHEY, CDR2 SMNVEV (reference sequence). The CDR3 has 15 residues. The V segment lost 3 bases and the J segment 2 bases; nucleotides outside the gene matches: 5. Written as DNA, the CDR3 is TGTGCCAGCAGTTTTCAGGCGGGAGGGACCTACGAGCAGTACTTC. This codes for CASSFQAGGTYEQYF.

V gene TRBV9 combines with J gene TRBJ1-1; tentatively, D is TRBD1 (5 bases). Per the germline V gene, CDR1 is SGDLS and CDR2 is YYNGEE. V gave up 0 bases and J gave up 1 base, with 10 bases separating them. The CDR3 is 15 amino acids. The CDR3 loop is CASSVESTGNTEAFF. CDR3 sequence (DNA): TGTGCCAGCAGCGTAGAGTCAACAGGGAACACTGAAGCTTTCTTT.

The CDR3 loop is CASSQPTGGDYGYTF. The CDR3 coding sequence is TGCGCCAGCAGCCAACCGACAGGGGGCGACTATGGCTACACCTTC. The chain links TRBV4-1 to TRBJ1-2, with 10 bases aligning to TRBD1. Per germline, CDR1 MGHRA and CDR2 YSYEKL. The CDR3 has 15 residues. J was trimmed by 3 bases and V by 2 bases; bases with no gene match: 3.

This clone was recorded a few times. The CDR3 nucleotides are TGTGCCAGCAGTCAAGGGCAGGTCGGTAGAAGTGGCTACACCTTC. The encoded protein is CASSQGQVGRSGYTF. The V call is TRBV6-5, the J call TRBJ1-2; D unclear. V was clipped by 5 bases and J by 7 bases, with 20 bases between them. This CDR3 has 15 residues. Per germline, CDR1 MNHEY and CDR2 SVGAGI.

This chain connects TRBV28 to TRBJ1-4, with TRBD1 as a possible D gene (6 bases). Germline assignment: CDR1 MDHEN and CDR2 SYDVKM. The CDR3 covers 13 residues. Trimming cost V 7 bases and J 9 bases, with 15 bases left between them. CDR3 loop: CASTRTGTQKLFF. As DNA, the CDR3 is TGTGCCAGCACCCGCACAGGGACCCAAAAACTGTTTTTT.

The chain recombines TRBV19 with TRBJ1-5, with no clear D. This CDR3 has 15 residues. The ends were cut back, 7 bases at V and 1 base at J, with 14 bases in the middle. Germline CDR1 LNHDA, CDR2 SQIVND (reference sequence). The CDR3 nucleotides read TGTGCCAGTAAATGGGCCACCCGAAGCAATCAGCCCCAGCATTTT. Translated, it gives CASKWATRSNQPQHF.

The chain is built from TRBV2 and TRBJ2-7; TRBD1 is a possible D gene (6 bases). This CDR3 spans 14 amino acids. Germline values: CDR1 SNHLY, CDR2 FYNNEI. V dropped 5 bases and J dropped 5 bases, with 16 bases sitting between them. Here the CDR3 reads CASSYPGTKDEQYF. CDR3 nucleotides: TGTGCCAGCAGTTATCCCGGGACAAAGGACGAGCAGTACTTC.

This clone was detected a few times. The rearrangement uses TRBV4-1 and TRBJ1-1; possibly TRBD1 for D (6 bases). The CDR3 totals 12 residues. Germline V CDR1 and CDR2: MGHRA, YSYEKL. V gave up 1 base and J gave up 8 bases, with 8 bases separating them. DNA of the CDR3: TGCGCCAGCAGCCAAGGGACAGCCGAAGCTTTCTTT. Its translation: CASSQGTAEAFF.

This rearrangement joins TRBV18 to TRBJ2-5; no firm D call. Germline V gene sequence: CDR1 KGHSH, CDR2 LQKENI. The CDR3 loop spans 14 amino acids. Trimming cost V 3 bases and J 2 bases, with 10 bases left between them. CDR3: CASSPSSTQETQYF. CDR3 nucleotide sequence: TGTGCCAGCTCACCCTCGTCCACTCAAGAGACCCAGTACTTC.

The chain employs TRBV6-6 and TRBJ2-3; 12 bases align to TRBD2. Trimming took 6 bases from V and 2 from J; bases not matched to a gene: 6. CDR3 length equals 16 residues. The germline V gene has CDR1 MNHNY and CDR2 SVGAGI (reference sequence). The CDR3 loop reads CASSSGLAGSTDTQYF. The CDR3 nucleotides read TGTGCCAGCAGCTCCGGACTAGCGGGATCCACAGATACGCAGTATTTT.

This chain joins TRBV27 and TRBJ2-3; D possibly corresponds to TRBD1 (6 bases). This CDR3 region has 15 residues. Germline loops: CDR1 MNHEY, CDR2 SMNVEV (reference sequence). V was pared by 3 bases and J by 3 bases, with 13 bases between. The CDR3 DNA is TGTGCCAGCAGTTTTACCAGGGGAAGGACAGATACGCAGTATTTT. This codes for CASSFTRGRTDTQYF.

This clone turned up a few times. J is TRBJ1-6 and V is TRBV9, with D possibly TRBD1 on 6 matching bases. V lost 4 bases and J 6 bases, leaving 17 bases between the germline ends. Germline lookup yields CDR1 SGDLS and CDR2 YYNGEE. The CDR3 consists of 16 residues. CDR3 residues: CASSPNPGALNSPLHF. CDR3 sequence (DNA): TGTGCCAGCAGCCCCAATCCGGGGGCCCTTAATTCACCCCTCCACTTT.